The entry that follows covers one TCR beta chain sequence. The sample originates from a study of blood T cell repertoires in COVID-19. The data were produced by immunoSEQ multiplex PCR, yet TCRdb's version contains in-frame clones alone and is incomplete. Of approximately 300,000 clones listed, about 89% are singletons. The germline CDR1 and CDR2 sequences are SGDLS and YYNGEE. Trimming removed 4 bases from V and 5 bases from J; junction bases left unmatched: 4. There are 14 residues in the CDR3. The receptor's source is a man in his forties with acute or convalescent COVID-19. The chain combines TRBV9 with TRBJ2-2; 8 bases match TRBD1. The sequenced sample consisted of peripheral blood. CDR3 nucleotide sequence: TGTGCCAGCAGCCAGGACAGGGAAACCGGGGAGCTGTTTTTT. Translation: CASSQDRETGELFF.